This T cell receptor (beta chain) comes out of a study of blood T cell repertoires in COVID-19. From germline, CDR1 is KGHSH and CDR2 LQKENI. J was trimmed by 10 bases and V by 0 bases; bases with no gene match: 7. The CDR3 has 15 residues. This clone was counted between two and nine times. Per the study methods: Counts of nucleated cells, estimated from reference gene primer amplification, were obtained. Generated by immunoSEQ multiplex PCR, the TCRdb table keeps only in-frame clones and is missing some. V, J and clone size were drawn from that table, and D and trimming were deduced from the DNA. This table has roughly 88,000 clones, roughly 80% appearing once.

The TCR was taken from a woman aged 80 or over with acute or convalescent COVID-19. V usage is TRBV18 and J usage is TRBJ1-4; 8 nucleotides agree with TRBD1. Sequencing was performed on peripheral blood. CDR3 sequence reads: CASSPPEDRAVKLFF. The CDR3 coding sequence is TGTGCCAGCTCACCACCGGAGGACAGGGCGGTAAAACTGTTTTTT.